These T cell receptor beta chains were read from a single sample in a study of blood T cell repertoires in COVID-19. Libraries were prepared by immunoSEQ multiplex PCR; TCRdb keeps only in-frame clonotypes and omits some of them. The sample carries fewer than 300,000 clones, over 80% recorded once. The sample consisted of peripheral blood. The source of these receptors is a woman in her forties or fifties with COVID-19, enrolled during active disease. Each CDR3 is given without its conserved first and last residue. The order of the fields is V gene, J gene, CDR3 protein.

>TRBV10-1|TRBJ1-1
ASSESTGNTEAF
>TRBV29-1|TRBJ1-5
SVQGQNQPQH
>TRBV11-2|TRBJ2-1
ASSLGGVEQF
>TRBV6-6|TRBJ1-6
ASTKLQGASSPLH
>TRBV9|TRBJ2-1
ASSVAAGGPSGGQNEQF
>TRBV7-9|TRBJ1-4
ASSLYGRGNEKLF
>TRBV6-6|TRBJ1-2
ASSETGDAYGYT
>TRBV11-2|TRBJ2-3
ASSFWTGADTQY
>TRBV2|TRBJ2-3
ASQDRGVTDTQY
>TRBV15|TRBJ2-7
ATSRGGGLDVEY
>TRBV27|TRBJ1-5
ATGHGPTLSNQPQH
>TRBV7-3|TRBJ2-3
ASSQQSFTDTQY
>TRBV5-1|TRBJ2-1
ASSLVPGTSGVPTYNEQF
>TRBV29-1|TRBJ1-1
SARDRVANTEAF
>TRBV29-1|TRBJ2-1
SAEWTGGNEQF
>TRBV6-5|TRBJ2-3
ASTTPSGTHGTQY
>TRBV6-4|TRBJ2-5
ASSPRAGAQETQY
>TRBV19|TRBJ2-5
ASSIGGRGGETQY
>TRBV11-3|TRBJ2-1
ASTLTSGRGEQF
>TRBV9|TRBJ2-7
ASAGGPSGNYEQY
>TRBV27|TRBJ2-1
ASSLSMGLTSASSYNEQF